This TCR beta chain was sequenced for a study of beta chain features in type 1 diabetes (dated by TCRdb to the late 2010s). A note on the overall study: Mean age, gender distribution, total cell number and subset yield did not differ between patients and healthy donors. The study compared TCRB repertoires of sorted circulating CD4+ T cell subsets between recently diagnosed type 1 diabetes patients and matched healthy donors. Regulatory and stem cell-like memory subsets were isolated from only 8 patients and roughly eight healthy donors, whereas naive and central memory subsets came from all 28 donors. Across all samples, 107,917,701 sorted cells were examined, and cell number per subset correlated strongly with RNA yield. The full study reports these points: The naive, central memory and regulatory TCRB repertoires appeared to resemble one another more closely among patients than among healthy donors. Fewer insertions and more nucleotide deletions at VDJ recombination sites were observed in patients with type 1 diabetes, implying thymic rearrangement abnormalities. Because the HLA sub-analyses included only small numbers of individuals, any influence of HLA type on TCRB rearrangement was left unresolved. A moderate but significant shortening of TCRB CDR3 length was observed in type 1 diabetes patients in all four CD4+ subsets. Because cDNA rather than genomic DNA was sequenced, highly expressing activated cells could have been over-represented, although no difference in activation and CD3 levels was found between groups. Shorter templates might have been favored by PCR, but patient and control samples were amplified and corrected together, so both groups would have been affected equally by any skew.

Based on the germline V gene, the CDR1 and CDR2 sequences are MGHRA and YSYEKL. Counted from cysteine to phenylalanine, this CDR3 has 16 amino acids. The read is trimmed to its CDR3 DNA, 48 bases read in frame from base 1. V is trimmed back by 1 base and J by 2 bases, and the junction contains 3 bases that no gene match accounts for. Concerning this clone itself: Its cognate antigen has yet to be identified. Per-nucleotide qualities are absent, and no much larger clonotype sits a single base away. The same CDR3 also results from other DNA sequences found in this sample.

All of the isolated RNA was reverse transcribed with the High Capacity cDNA Reverse Transcription Kit, so expressed TCRB transcripts were sequenced. Naive, central memory and regulatory T cell samples underwent deep immunoSEQ sequencing, averaging around 3.6 million total reads per sample. Sorted cells were lysed in RLT buffer, and RNA was extracted using DNase-treated RNeasy Micro or Mini kits according to cell number. To prevent cross-contamination, each cell subset was processed individually, whereas patient and healthy donor samples were processed jointly. Using the immunoSEQ multiplex PCR, TCRB sequences were amplified from cDNA into 87-bp fragments spanning the CDR3 region. Amplicons were sequenced on the Illumina HiSeq platform. Processing in the source paper ran as follows. PCR bias was corrected computationally using synthetic template baselines, and reads within Hamming distance 2 were collapsed, with unmergeable singletons discarded. By aligning reads against IMGT, V, D and J genes, CDR3 length, and insertions or deletions at six rearrangement sites were assigned. Clonotype counts were normalized to sorted cell number within each subset before computing true diversity and Gini coefficients with the tcR R package. Repertoire sharing was quantified using the overlap coefficient calculated on TCRB nucleotide sequences. As a proxy for the pre-selection repertoire, out-of-frame TCRB sequences from naive cells were analyzed. Drawn from immuneACCESS, this table holds only the in-frame rearrangements with V and J called that TCRdb kept. Clones are partly lost; checked studies trace under half to an unresolved V gene and leave the rest unexplained. That table is the source of V, J and clone size, and D and trimming were worked out from the DNA. This sample holds under 300,000 clones; approximately 16% were observed only once. The ten largest clones add up to more than 0.075% of the sample.

From each donor, a single peripheral blood sample of approximately 0.11 L on average was drawn into heparinised tubes. Using a panel that included CD45RO, CCR7, CD25, CD127, CD95 and CD27, naive, central memory, regulatory and stem cell-like memory CD4+ T cells were sorted on a BD FACSAria II. A purity above 95% was achieved for all sorted populations. PBMCs were isolated immediately by Lymphoprep density gradient centrifugation and stained directly without culture. To minimize batch effects, samples were stained and sorted in pairs, one healthy donor with one patient per experiment. The sequence was obtained from a young man with type 1 diabetes. The sequenced material came from naive CD4+ T cells from blood. This specimen's cell subset or site label, per the study, means: true naive CD4+ T cells. Recombination linked TRBV4-1 to TRBJ2-3; 10 nucleotides in the junction match TRBD2. The CDR3 reads as follows: CASSQGTSGNTDTQYF. The nucleotide sequence is TGCGCCAGCAGCCAAGGGACTAGCGGCAACACAGATACGCAGTATTTT.